This T cell receptor (beta chain) derives from a study of blood T cells in healthy people across ages. It was with a sample-barcoded 5' primer and a J-beta primer mix that a second PCR of roughly 7 to 12 cycles was run. TCRdb re-called the 5' RACE reads with MiXCR, one entry per CDR3 protein. Here the sample spans around 800,000 distinct CDR3 sequences, roughly 44% being singletons. Study-wide points: A greater number of naive CD4+ cells and higher diversity distinguished long-lived donors from aged donors. Per million T cells, TCR beta diversity dropped roughly linearly as age increased. Donor CMV status was unknown, possibly confounding expanded clonotype changes.

With respect to this clonotype: Antigen specificity is unknown. A much larger clone sits a single nucleotide away, making a read error possible.

The CDR3 is 14 amino acids. Germline V gives CDR1 SGHTA, CDR2 FQGNSA. The chain combines TRBV7-2 with TRBJ2-2; D is undetermined. The sample consisted of blood. The source is a man between 60 and 75 years old in good health. In nucleotides, the CDR3 is TGTGTCAGCAGGTTTACCCGGGCGTCCGGGGAGCTGTTTTTT. This gives the protein CVSRFTRASGELFF.